Each of the 26 T cell receptor beta chains below was sequenced from the same sample in a study. TCRdb analysed the RT-PCR reads with MiXCR anew, one entry per CDR3 protein. The data show more than 550,000 distinct CDR3 sequences, 13% to 15% seen once. The sequenced material came from memory CD4+ T cells from blood. These receptors all stem from a female donor in good health, serving as a healthy control.

The V call is TRBV20-1, the J call TRBJ1-2; TRBD1 aligns across 8 bases. J lost 7 bases, V lost 5 bases, and 12 bases had no gene match. The CDR3 spans 14 residues. Germline lookup yields CDR1 DFQATT and CDR2 SNEGSKA (reference sequence). The CDR3 coding sequence is TGCAGTGCTGCGTTCTCAGGGGGCGAGGGTGGCTACACCTTC. This encodes CSAAFSGGEGGYTF.

The chain joins TRBV6-1 to TRBJ1-4, with D unclear. CDR1 is MNHNS, CDR2 SASEGT, per germline. The V and J ends lost 4 bases and 8 bases respectively, with 11 bases between them. This CDR3 has 13 amino acids. The CDR3 nucleotides are TGTGCCAGCAGTGTGGTGGTTCGAGAAAAACTGTTTTTT. Protein sequence: CASSVVVREKLFF.

This clonotype was observed at least ten times. The chain uses TRBV5-1 and TRBJ2-3; TRBD2 is a possible D gene (5 bases). The germline gives CDR1 SGHRS, CDR2 YFSETQ. The CDR3 runs to 13 residues. The V end lost 3 bases, the J end lost 2 bases, and 7 bases lay between the germline ends. CDR3 residues: CASSSGNTDTQYF. The CDR3 region has the DNA TGCGCCAGCAGCTCCGGGAACACAGATACGCAGTATTTT.

This clonotype was observed a few times. The rearrangement links TRBV3-1 to TRBJ2-5, with unresolved D. Per germline, CDR1 LGHDT and CDR2 YNNKEL (reference sequence). This CDR3 region has 13 residues. V was pared by 1 base and J by 8 bases, with 11 bases between. The CDR3 region has the DNA TGTGCCAGCAGCCAAGGGGCAGCGAAAACCCAGTACTTC. Translating gives CASSQGAAKTQYF.

V usage is TRBV6-2 or TRBV6-3 and J usage is TRBJ2-2, with TRBD2 identical over 13 bases. Germline V lookup: CDR1 MNHEY, CDR2 SVGEGT. V trimming: 5 bases; J trimming: 4 bases; junction bases outside the gene matches: 13. This CDR3 is built from 19 residues. As DNA, the CDR3 is TGTGCCAGCAGTCCCTATACTAGCGGGAGGGCCTTGGGCACCGGGGAGCTGTTTTTT. Its protein product is CASSPYTSGRALGTGELFF.

This clonotype came up a few times. CDR3: CASSSDLLTGWADGYTF. CDR3 DNA sequence: TGTGCCAGCAGTTCTGACCTACTGACAGGGTGGGCGGATGGCTACACCTTC. V is TRBV6-7 and J is TRBJ1-2, with 7 bases lining up with TRBD1. TRBV6-7 is an open reading frame whose function is uncertain. This CDR3 has 17 amino acids. The trim removed 4 bases at V and 6 bases at J, leaving 17 bases unmatched.

This clonotype was seen many times. This sequence joins TRBV24-1 and TRBJ1-2; D ambiguous. Germline assignment: CDR1 KGHDR and CDR2 SFDVKD. This CDR3 spans 13 amino acids. Trimming stripped 3 bases from V and 0 bases from J, with 4 bases between. CDR3 amino acids: CATSDRSNYGYTF. As DNA, the CDR3 is TGTGCCACCAGTGATCGATCTAACTATGGCTACACCTTC.

Only a few counts were recorded for this clonotype. The chain employs TRBV24-1 and TRBJ1-1, with a possible D match to TRBD1 (5 bases). V was clipped by 2 bases and J by 5 bases, with 8 bases between them. The V gene's germline CDR1 is KGHDR and CDR2 SFDVKD. The length of the CDR3 is 13 residues. Here the CDR3 reads CATSDSGYTEAFF. The CDR3 DNA reads TGTGCCACCAGTGATTCAGGGTATACTGAAGCTTTCTTT.

Only a few counts were recorded for this clonotype. The genes are TRBV28 and TRBJ2-4; D remains unclear. CDR1 is MDHEN, CDR2 SYDVKM, per germline. V lost 9 bases and J lost 3, with 18 bases in between. This CDR3 has 15 residues. The CDR3 sequence: CASTTNPEDKNIQYF. The CDR3 bases are TGTGCCAGTACAACCAATCCAGAGGACAAAAACATTCAGTACTTC.

The V and J genes are TRBV6-5 and TRBJ1-6; possible D gene TRBD1, 5 bases. V was clipped by 0 bases and J by 0 bases, with 12 bases between them. The CDR3 covers 18 residues. Germline CDR1 MNHEY, CDR2 SVGAGI. In DNA form, the CDR3 reads TGTGCCAGCAGTTACTCTTCGGTGGGGGGCTCCTATAATTCACCCCTCCACTTT. This gives the protein CASSYSSVGGSYNSPLHF.

This clonotype turned up a few times. V and J are TRBV4-1 and TRBJ2-2, with TRBD1 matching 8 bases. CDR1 MGHRA and CDR2 YSYEKL come from the germline V gene. With 8 bases clipped from V and 5 bases from J, the junction kept 4 bases outside the gene matches. The CDR3 length is 13 residues. Written as DNA, the CDR3 is TGCGCCAGCGGGGACAGGCCTACCGGGGAGCTGTTTTTT. This sequence encodes CASGDRPTGELFF.

The sample holds many counts of this clonotype. The chain carries TRBV6-4 and TRBJ2-1; 8 bases are shared with TRBD2. Germline V gene data show CDR1 as MRHNA and CDR2 as SNTAGT. The CDR3 extends over 15 amino acids. The trim removed 5 bases at V and 4 bases at J, leaving 7 bases unmatched. The CDR3 DNA sequence: TGTGCCAGCAGTTCATTAGCGGGAATTTACAATGAGCAGTTCTTC. Amino acid sequence: CASSSLAGIYNEQFF.

The rearrangement links TRBV15 to TRBJ1-1; D remains unclear. The CDR3 spans 14 residues. V dropped 5 bases and J dropped 1 base, with 11 bases sitting between them. Germline V gene data show CDR1 as LNHNV and CDR2 as YYDKDF (reference sequence). Here the CDR3 reads CATSPRTENTEAFF. In DNA, the CDR3 is TGTGCCACCAGCCCTAGGACGGAGAACACTGAAGCTTTCTTT. Together with reference TRBV15 and TRBJ1-1, the CDR3 gives the full variable domain: DAMVIQNPRYQVTQFGKPVTLSCSQTLNHNVMYWYQQKSSQAPKLLFHYYDKDFNNEADTPDNFQSRRPNTSFCFLDIRSPGLGDTAMYLCATSPRTENTEAFFGQGTRLTVV.

The chain carries TRBV20-1 and TRBJ2-3; possible D gene TRBD2, 6 bases. Germline V CDR1 and CDR2: DFQATT, SNEGSKA (reference sequence). This CDR3 has 14 residues. Trimming pared 1 base from V and 0 bases from J, leaving 8 bases between. In DNA, the CDR3 is TGCAGTGCTAGAGTAGCGGAGAGCACAGATACGCAGTATTTT. Translation: CSARVAESTDTQYF.

As to this clonotype: This could be a read error, since a much larger clone is one nucleotide away. The chain carries TRBV12-3 or TRBV12-4 and TRBJ1-6; 8 nucleotides line up with TRBD1. This CDR3 has 15 amino acids. CDR3: CASSLGQGAQSLLHF. CDR3 bases: TGTGCCAGCAGTTTAGGTCAGGGGGCACAATCACTCCTCCACTTT.

The chain links TRBV20-1 to TRBJ2-7; weak D call: TRBD2 (5 bases). CDR1 and CDR2 from the germline V gene are DFQATT and SNEGSKA (reference sequence). The V end was cut by 0 bases, the J end by 0 bases, with 12 bases between. CDR3 length: 15 amino acids. The CDR3 spells CSARDPRGSSYEQYF. For the CDR3, the DNA is TGCAGTGCTAGAGATCCCCGGGGTAGCTCCTACGAGCAGTACTTC.

This clonotype occurred a few times. This chain links TRBV5-1 with TRBJ1-4; D perhaps matches TRBD1 (6 bases). Between the trimmed V and J ends, which lost 6 bases and 1 base, there was a span of 10 bases. The CDR3 is 14 residues long. Germline V gene sequence: CDR1 SGHRS, CDR2 YFSETQ. The CDR3 spells CASNGGRTNEKLFF. In nucleotides, the CDR3 is TGCGCCAGCAATGGGGGGCGAACTAATGAAAAACTGTTTTTT. The variable domain in full, completed from reference TRBV5-1 and TRBJ1-4, reads KAGVTQTPRYLIKTRGQQVTLSCSPISGHRSVSWYQQTPGQGLQFLFEYFSETQRNKGNFPGRFSGRQFSNSRSEMNVSTLELGDSALYLCASNGGRTNEKLFFGSGTQLSVL.

There are many counts of this clonotype. CDR3 region: CSARTERPLQPQHF. In DNA, the CDR3 is TGCAGTGCTAGGACAGAACGACCCCTCCAGCCCCAGCATTTT. The rearrangement uses TRBV20-1 and TRBJ1-5; weak D call: TRBD1 (5 bases). Germline V CDR1 and CDR2: DFQATT, SNEGSKA (reference sequence). CDR3 length: 14 amino acids. Trimming removed 3 bases at V and 7 bases at J, with 16 bases between.

There are a few counts of this clonotype. The chain combines TRBV12-3 or TRBV12-4 with TRBJ2-1; no clear D. CDR3 length equals 13 residues. V was clipped by 3 bases and J by 4 bases, with 7 bases between them. CDR3 in amino acids: CASSFVGYNEQFF. The CDR3 nucleotides are TGTGCCAGCAGTTTTGTCGGTTACAATGAGCAGTTCTTC.

This clonotype was seen a handful of times. The chain is built from TRBV7-8 and TRBJ2-7; 7 bases map to TRBD2. The germline gives CDR1 SGHVS, CDR2 FQNEAQ. The length of the CDR3 is 15 residues. The junction had 11 bases not matched to a gene; V was cut back by 5 bases and J by 4 bases. As DNA, the CDR3 is TGTGCCAGCAGCCGTATAGCGGGCCCAGGGTACGAGCAGTACTTC. This sequence encodes CASSRIAGPGYEQYF.

V and J are TRBV24-1 and TRBJ2-7, with 8 positions matching TRBD1. The CDR3 length is 12 residues. Germline values: CDR1 KGHDR, CDR2 SFDVKD. V dropped 9 bases and J dropped 6; count of bases not matched to a gene: 6. DNA of the CDR3: TGTGCCACCGGAGGGACAGGCGGCGAGCAGTACTTC. Translating gives CATGGTGGEQYF.

The J gene is TRBJ2-7, the V gene TRBV12-3 or TRBV12-4; 7 nucleotides match TRBD1. The trim removed 0 bases at V and 2 bases at J, leaving 7 bases unmatched. The CDR3 extends over 16 amino acids. CDR3: CASSLALQGVAYEQYF. CDR3 nucleotides: TGTGCCAGCAGTTTAGCGCTTCAGGGGGTTGCCTACGAGCAGTACTTC.

Points on this clonotype: With a much larger clone just one base away, this may be a read error. J is TRBJ1-5 and V is TRBV6-5; no firm D call. This CDR3 is built from 11 residues. V lost 4 bases and J lost 9, with 7 bases in between. Germline assignment: CDR1 MNHEY and CDR2 SVGAGI. The CDR3 nucleotides are TGTGCCAGCAGTTGGAGGTGGCCCCAGCATTTT. Its translation is CASSWRWPQHF.

This clonotype came up a few times. The J gene is TRBJ1-4, the V gene TRBV20-1, with 7 bases aligning to TRBD1. V lost 6 bases and J lost 5; bases outside the gene matches: 3. CDR3 length: 12 amino acids. Germline V CDR1 and CDR2: DFQATT, SNEGSKA (reference sequence). CDR3 DNA: TGCAGTGCCCCGGGACAGAATGAAAAACTGTTTTTT. This translates into CSAPGQNEKLFF.

The chain has TRBV27 and TRBJ1-1, with D unresolved. Trimming removed 2 bases at V and 11 bases at J, with 12 bases between. CDR1 is MNHEY and CDR2 is SMNVEV in the germline V gene (reference sequence). This CDR3 spans 12 amino acids. CDR3 region: CASSLGFGRAFF. As DNA, the CDR3 is TGTGCCAGCAGTTTAGGGTTCGGGAGGGCTTTCTTT.

This clonotype was counted only a few times. The chain carries TRBV27 and TRBJ1-6; 7 nucleotides align to TRBD1. The J segment lost 11 bases and the V segment lost 5 bases, leaving 9 bases of the junction unmatched. The germline V gene has CDR1 MNHEY and CDR2 SMNVEV (reference sequence). The CDR3 runs 14 residues. The DNA of the CDR3 is TGTGCCAGCAGTCCCGGACAGGAGAGGACACCCCTCCACTTT. This translates into CASSPGQERTPLHF.